This T cell receptor (beta chain) is drawn from a study of breast tumors, draining lymph nodes, adjacent tissues. Study-wide results and caveats: Tumor TCR diversity was below lymph nodes but above nontumor tissue. The data were judged consistent with most tumor T cells coming from lymph node and expanding in tumor. Luminal-like breast cancer showed significantly greater tumor-nontumor repertoire similarity than basal-like breast cancer did.

In TCRdb, the multiplex PCR reads were re-called with MiXCR into one record per CDR3 protein. The repertoire holds around 140,000 distinct CDR3 sequences, 20% to 25% seen once, with just over 2.5% in the top ten. Of note for this clonotype: Its antigen is not known.

The lymph nodes were axillary draining lymph nodes from breast cancer patients. V shed 4 bases and J shed 7 bases, with 28 bases lying between them. The CDR3 totals 19 residues. Germline lookup yields CDR1 SGHTA and CDR2 FQGTGA. The rearrangement joins TRBV7-3 to TRBJ2-2, with a tentative D call TRBD2 (7 bases). Material for sequencing was axillary lymph node tissue. The source is a female donor with breast cancer. Some clones in this sample may be carry-over from other donors' samples. CDR3 protein: CASSSQGGVRGPLGGELFF. The CDR3 DNA is TGTGCCAGCAGCTCCCAAGGGGGGGTCAGGGGACCGTTGGGCGGGGAGCTGTTTTTT.